The 31 T cell receptor beta chains given below trace back to one sample, sequenced in a study of shared clonotypes between healthy human individuals. Some clones are missing from TCRdb's copy, which holds only in-frame ones; the method was immunoSEQ multiplex PCR. The sample lists about 2.4 million clones, 80% to 95% occurring once. The sequencing input was naive CD4+ T cells from PBMCs. Subset noted: CD45RA+ positively selected. Receptor source: a young man in good health. Some clones in this sample may be carry-over from other donors' samples.

J is TRBJ2-5 and V is TRBV29-1; D gene uncertain. The CDR3 totals 13 residues. The V end lost 2 bases, the J end lost 0 bases, and 7 bases lay between the germline ends. Germline CDR1 is SQVTM and CDR2 is ANQGSEA. The CDR3 nucleotides read TGCAGCGTTGAAAAGTGGGACCAAGAGACCCAGTACTTC. This gives the protein CSVEKWDQETQYF. Based on the CDR3 plus reference TRBV29-1 and TRBJ2-5, the full variable domain is SAVISQKPSRDICQRGTSLTIQCQVDSQVTMMFWYRQQPGQSLTLIATANQGSEATYESGFVIDKFPISRPNLTFSTLTVSNMSPEDSSIYLCSVEKWDQETQYFGPGTRLLVL.

The genes are TRBV28 and TRBJ1-5, with D maybe TRBD1 (5 bases). CDR1 MDHEN and CDR2 SYDVKM come from the germline V gene. Trimming removed 8 bases from V and 2 bases from J, with 22 bases in between. The CDR3 consists of 17 residues. The CDR3, as DNA: TGTGCCAGCTCCTGGGGATGGGGGTCGGGGGGCAATCAGCCCCAGCATTTT. Its translation: CASSWGWGSGGNQPQHF.

The rearrangement joins TRBV27 to TRBJ2-7, with 11 bases aligning to TRBD1. This CDR3 is 14 amino acids long. Germline V gives CDR1 MNHEY, CDR2 SMNVEV (reference sequence). J gave up 4 bases and V 8 bases, and 7 bases lay outside the gene matches. The CDR3 nucleotides read TGTGCCAGCGGGGTGGACAGGGGGCTGTACGAGCAGTACTTC. Translated, it gives CASGVDRGLYEQYF.

V is TRBV11-2 and J is TRBJ2-2, with a possible D match to TRBD1 (5 bases). The CDR3 covers 15 residues. Germline CDR1 is SGHAT and CDR2 is FQNNGV. Trimming cost V 8 bases and J 4 bases, with 17 bases left between them. CDR3 residues: CASPAGQKVTGELFF. The CDR3 bases are TGTGCCAGCCCCGCCGGACAAAAAGTCACCGGGGAGCTGTTTTTT.

V usage is TRBV18 and J usage is TRBJ1-2, with D unresolved. The CDR3 length is 13 residues. Looked up from germline, CDR1 is KGHSH and CDR2 is LQKENI. With 4 bases removed from V and 8 bases from J, the gap between germline ends came to 14 bases. This CDR3 is CASSQGLVRGYTF. The CDR3 nucleotides read TGTGCCAGCTCACAGGGCCTAGTGCGGGGCTACACCTTC.

J is TRBJ2-7 and V is TRBV29-1; 7 bases match TRBD1. Germline CDR1 SQVTM, CDR2 ANQGSEA. The CDR3 covers 12 residues. J lost 1 base, V lost 7 bases, and 4 bases had no gene match. In DNA form, the CDR3 reads TGCAGCGCAGGACAGGCATCCTACGAGCAGTACTTC. Its translation is CSAGQASYEQYF.

The DNA for the CDR3 is TGCGCCAGCAGGGAGGGGTTCCAAGAGACCCAGTACTTC. Translating gives CASREGFQETQYF. The gene calls are TRBV4-1 and TRBJ2-5; possible D gene TRBD2, 6 bases. V shed 6 bases and J shed 1 base, with 9 bases lying between them. Per the germline V gene, CDR1 is MGHRA and CDR2 is YSYEKL. There are 13 residues in the CDR3.

V usage is TRBV25-1 and J usage is TRBJ2-1; no reliable D call. Germline CDR1 MGHDK, CDR2 SYGVNS. Deletions cut 4 bases from V and 3 bases from J, with 4 bases between. The CDR3 has 12 amino acids. The CDR3 sequence: CASSGYYNEQFF. The CDR3 region has the DNA TGTGCCAGCAGTGGGTACTACAATGAGCAGTTCTTC.

The gene calls are TRBV19 and TRBJ1-2; D gene unclear. V lost 6 bases, J lost 2 bases, and 13 bases lay in between. The CDR3 totals 14 residues. Germline V gene sequence: CDR1 LNHDA, CDR2 SQIVND (reference sequence). In DNA, the CDR3 is TGTGCCAGTAGGCCATGGGCCGAAAACTATGGCTACACCTTC. Translated, it gives CASRPWAENYGYTF.

The CDR3 loop reads CASSFRGLAGGETQYF. CDR3 bases: TGTGCCAGCAGTTTCCGGGGACTAGCGGGAGGAGAGACCCAGTACTTC. The chain uses TRBV28 and TRBJ2-5; 15 nucleotides line up with TRBD2. This CDR3 comprises 16 residues. The germline V gene encodes CDR1 MDHEN and CDR2 SYDVKM. V was clipped by 3 bases and J by 4 bases; unmatched bases: 3. Drawing the rest from reference TRBV28 and TRBJ2-5, the complete variable domain is DVKVTQSSRYLVKRTGEKVFLECVQDMDHENMFWYRQDPGLGLRLIYFSYDVKMKEKGDIPEGYSVSREKKERFSLILESASTNQTSMYLCASSFRGLAGGETQYFGPGTRLLVL.

V and J are TRBV9 and TRBJ2-2; D not resolved. Germline loops: CDR1 SGDLS, CDR2 YYNGEE. The CDR3 is made up of 16 amino acids. Trimming cost V 0 bases and J 4 bases, with 13 bases left between them. CDR3 bases: TGTGCCAGCAGCGTAGACCGTCCTGAGGTCACCGGGGAGCTGTTTTTT. This encodes CASSVDRPEVTGELFF. The variable domain in full, completed from reference TRBV9 and TRBJ2-2, reads DSGVTQTPKHLITATGQRVTLRCSPRSGDLSVYWYQQSLDQGLQFLIQYYNGEERAKGNILERFSAQQFPDLHSELNLSSLELGDSALYFCASSVDRPEVTGELFFGEGSRLTVL.

The table lists this clone with a count of one. Other DNA sequences in the same sample also yield this CDR3. The CDR3 here is CASSLGLAGGETQYF. In DNA form, the CDR3 reads TGTGCCAGCAGCCTGGGACTAGCGGGAGGAGAGACCCAGTACTTC. The chain uses TRBV7-3 and TRBJ2-5, with 15 bases fitting TRBD2. Germline V CDR1 and CDR2: SGHTA, FQGTGA. Trimming cost V 5 bases and J 4 bases; bases outside gene matches: 2. The CDR3 length is 15 residues.

V and J are TRBV7-3 and TRBJ2-1, with a tentative D call TRBD2 (5 bases). The CDR3 length is 16 residues. Trimming took 1 base from V and 1 from J, leaving 11 bases between them. Germline CDR1 SGHTA, CDR2 FQGTGA. The CDR3: CASSLNGQRSYNEQFF. The DNA for the CDR3 is TGTGCCAGCAGCTTAAATGGGCAGCGGTCCTACAATGAGCAGTTCTTC. Drawing the rest from reference TRBV7-3 and TRBJ2-1, the complete variable domain is GAGVSQTPSNKVTEKGKYVELRCDPISGHTALYWYRQSLGQGPEFLIYFQGTGAADDSGLPNDRFFAVRPEGSVSTLKIQRTERGDSAVYLCASSLNGQRSYNEQFFGPGTRLTVL.

The genes are TRBV11-3 and TRBJ2-7, with D tentatively TRBD2 (6 bases). Trimming removed 1 base from V and 2 bases from J, with 9 bases in between. Germline CDR1 is SGHNT and CDR2 is YENEEA. The CDR3 extends over 14 amino acids. In nucleotides, the CDR3 is TGTGCCAGCAGCTTAGGGACTAACACCTACGAGCAGTACTTC. Translated: CASSLGTNTYEQYF.

The rearrangement joins TRBV27 to TRBJ2-1, with 9 bases lining up with TRBD2. The CDR3 covers 11 residues. The V and J ends lost 5 bases and 16 bases, in that order; junction bases with no gene match: 6. Germline lookup yields CDR1 MNHEY and CDR2 SMNVEV (reference sequence). The CDR3: CASSAGLAEFF. The CDR3 DNA reads TGTGCCAGCAGTGCGGGACTAGCCGAATTCTTC.

The J gene is TRBJ2-5, the V gene TRBV18; possible D gene TRBD2, 6 bases. With 2 bases removed from V and 2 bases from J, the gap between germline ends came to 9 bases. The germline CDR1 and CDR2 sequences are KGHSH and LQKENI. The CDR3 length is 14 residues. The CDR3 nucleotides read TGTGCCAGCTCACCAATAGCGGATCAAGAGACCCAGTACTTC. This sequence encodes CASSPIADQETQYF.

The rearrangement uses TRBV27 and TRBJ2-3, with 14 bases identical to TRBD2. Looked up from germline, CDR1 is MNHEY and CDR2 is SMNVEV (reference sequence). V was clipped by 6 bases and J by 2 bases; unmatched bases: 4. The CDR3 contains 16 residues. The chain's CDR3 is CASRGLAGVITDTQYF. Here the CDR3 DNA reads TGTGCCAGCAGGGGACTAGCGGGAGTTATCACAGATACGCAGTATTTT.

In the case of this clone: Other nucleotide sequences in the sample specify the same CDR3. The rearrangement links TRBV5-4 to TRBJ2-1; 7 bases line up with TRBD2. This CDR3 has 15 amino acids. The J segment lost 2 bases and the V segment lost 1 base, leaving 3 bases of the junction unmatched. Germline CDR1 reads SGHNT; CDR2 reads YYREEE (reference sequence). CDR3 protein: CASSLPGGTYNEQFF. The CDR3 nucleotides are TGTGCCAGCAGCTTGCCGGGAGGCACCTACAATGAGCAGTTCTTC.

The chain links TRBV6-5 to TRBJ1-2; possible D gene TRBD1, 5 bases. CDR1 is MNHEY, CDR2 SVGAGI, per germline. This CDR3 contains 13 residues. The germline V and J ends were trimmed by 7 bases and 8 bases, with 17 bases remaining between them. CDR3 DNA sequence: TGTGCCAGCACTCCTTCCCAGGGCAGAGGCTACACCTTC. Its translation is CASTPSQGRGYTF.

DNA of the CDR3: TGTGCCAGCAGCGCTTGGGGTACAAACAAAGAGACCCAGTACTTC. This sequence encodes CASSAWGTNKETQYF. This chain uses TRBV6-5 with TRBJ2-5; D is unresolved. The CDR3 sequence is 15 residues long. The germline V gene encodes CDR1 MNHEY and CDR2 SVGAGI. The V and J ends lost 6 bases and 3 bases respectively, with 17 bases between them.

The gene calls are TRBV7-2 and TRBJ1-3; no definite D call. CDR1 SGHTA and CDR2 FQGNSA come from the germline V gene. The V end lost 5 bases, the J end lost 2 bases, and 10 bases lay between the germline ends. This CDR3 spans 14 amino acids. Here the CDR3 DNA reads TGTGCCAGCAGCACCCCTAGCACTGGAAACACCATATATTTT. This translates into CASSTPSTGNTIYF.

This chain joins TRBV27 and TRBJ1-1; D not resolved. Trimming cost V 5 bases and J 6 bases, with 25 bases left between them. The length of the CDR3 is 17 residues. Germline CDR1 is MNHEY and CDR2 is SMNVEV (reference sequence). CDR3 residues: CASSPYGHRWVVPEAFF. The CDR3 region has the DNA TGTGCCAGCAGTCCATATGGGCATCGGTGGGTTGTCCCTGAAGCTTTCTTT.

The J gene is TRBJ2-4, the V gene TRBV7-2, with D possibly matching TRBD1 (6 bases). Germline-derived CDR1 and CDR2 are SGHTA and FQGNSA. The CDR3 totals 11 residues. V lost 5 bases and J lost 8, with 7 bases in between. The chain's CDR3 is CASSQGYIQYF. The CDR3 DNA sequence: TGTGCCAGCAGCCAGGGGTACATTCAGTACTTC.

CDR3 in DNA: TGTGCCTGGAGACAACAGGGGGCTTTCGACGAGCAGTACTTC. As protein: CAWRQQGAFDEQYF. J is TRBJ2-7 and V is TRBV30; the match to TRBD1 covers 9 bases. CDR3 length: 14 amino acids. The trim removed 3 bases at V and 5 bases at J, leaving 8 bases unmatched. Per germline, CDR1 GTSNPN and CDR2 SVGIG (reference sequence).

CDR3 in amino acids: CASNGATSGRSEQFF. The CDR3 region has the DNA TGTGCCAGCAATGGGGCGACTAGCGGGAGAAGTGAGCAGTTCTTC. The V gene is TRBV2, the J gene TRBJ2-1; 12 bases line up with TRBD2. The germline CDR1 and CDR2 sequences are SNHLY and FYNNEI. V lost 7 bases, J lost 9 bases, and 10 bases stayed unmatched. This CDR3 contains 15 residues. Full variable domain (remainder filled in from reference TRBV2 and TRBJ2-1): EPEVTQTPSHQVTQMGQEVILRCVPISNHLYFYWYRQILGQKVEFLVSFYNNEISEKSEIFDDQFSVERPDGSNFTLKIRSTKLEDSAMYFCASNGATSGRSEQFFGPGTRLTVL.

The chain employs TRBV6-6 and TRBJ2-2; 13 nucleotides match TRBD2. This CDR3 region has 16 residues. V shed 5 bases, J shed 4 bases, and the junction held 4 bases outside the gene matches. Per the germline V gene, CDR1 is MNHNY and CDR2 is SVGAGI (reference sequence). CDR3 sequence reads: CASSPRLAGGTGELFF. The CDR3 DNA reads as TGTGCCAGCAGTCCCCGACTAGCGGGAGGCACCGGGGAGCTGTTTTTT.

This chain connects TRBV7-6 to TRBJ1-4, with a possible D match to TRBD1 (6 bases). Trimming left V 4 bases short and J 7 bases short, with 16 bases between. The length of the CDR3 is 15 residues. Germline V CDR1 and CDR2: SGHVS, FNYEAQ. The CDR3 protein is CASSSMTGGIEKLFF. DNA of the CDR3: TGTGCCAGCAGCTCGATGACAGGAGGGATTGAAAAACTGTTTTTT.

The rearrangement links TRBV19 to TRBJ1-1; D is undetermined. The V end was cut by 3 bases, the J end by 1 base, with 3 bases between. The CDR3 is 12 amino acids. The V gene's germline CDR1 is LNHDA and CDR2 SQIVND (reference sequence). The DNA for the CDR3 is TGTGCCAGTAGTATGTGGAACACTGAAGCTTTCTTT. It specifies CASSMWNTEAFF.

The chain is built from TRBV30 and TRBJ1-3; 7 bases fit TRBD1. The germline gives CDR1 GTSNPN, CDR2 SVGIG (reference sequence). The CDR3 contains 13 residues. V lost 5 bases and J lost 1; bases outside the gene matches: 2. Here the CDR3 DNA reads TGTGCCTGGGCCAGGGGGTCTGGAAACACCATATATTTT. Amino acid sequence: CAWARGSGNTIYF.

V gene TRBV2 combines with J gene TRBJ2-3, with 11 bases matching TRBD2. CDR1 is SNHLY, CDR2 FYNNEI, per germline. With 3 bases clipped from V and 1 base from J, the junction kept 9 bases outside the gene matches. There are 18 residues in the CDR3. The CDR3 region has the DNA TGTGCCAGCAGTGATGGGCTAGCGGGAGGTTGGGGCACAGATACGCAGTATTTT. Translation: CASSDGLAGGWGTDTQYF.

This sequence joins TRBV7-2 and TRBJ2-7; TRBD2 agrees at 9 bases. The CDR3 has 15 residues. The ends lost 5 bases at V and 5 bases at J; junction bases unmatched: 10. The germline V gene encodes CDR1 SGHTA and CDR2 FQGNSA. CDR3 DNA: TGTGCCAGCAGCCCACCGGGACTAGCTATGAACGAGCAGTACTTC. It yields the protein CASSPPGLAMNEQYF.